Presented here are 17 T cell receptor beta chains from one specimen sequenced in a study of cytomegalovirus exposure and HLA in healthy donors. PCR used 60 Vbeta primers and 13 Jbeta primers. Method: immunoSEQ multiplex PCR; TCRdb's copy keeps in-frame clones and lacks some. The sample has approximately 250,000 clones; more than 70% are singletons. The sample was PBMCs. These receptors were obtained from a boy between 5 and 17 years old in good health and CMV-seronegative.

About this clone: The junction and the germline gene differ at one end; a read error may be behind it. This chain links TRBV6-5 with TRBJ2-3; D not certain. There are 11 residues in the CDR3. Germline V gene data show CDR1 as MNHEY and CDR2 as SVGAGI. The CDR3: CASRRTDTQYF. As DNA, the CDR3 is TGTGCCAGCAGGCGCACGGATACGCAGTATTTT.

This chain uses TRBV5-1 with TRBJ1-4; 9 nucleotides match TRBD1. The CDR3 is made up of 17 amino acids. CDR1 SGHRS and CDR2 YFSETQ come from the germline V gene. J was trimmed by 7 bases and V by 4 bases; bases with no gene match: 14. The DNA for the CDR3 is TGCGCCAGCAGCCTCCGTACATCCGGGACAGGGCGTGAAAAACTGTTTTTT. It specifies CASSLRTSGTGREKLFF.

The chain recombines TRBV18 with TRBJ1-5; 10 nucleotides line up with TRBD1. The V segment lost 1 base and the J segment 4 bases; nucleotides outside the gene matches: 4. CDR3 length: 16 residues. Looked up from germline, CDR1 is KGHSH and CDR2 is LQKENI. The CDR3 loop is CASSPRRDRGNQPQHF. The CDR3 DNA sequence: TGTGCCAGCTCACCACGAAGGGACAGGGGAAATCAGCCCCAGCATTTT.

V gene TRBV9 combines with J gene TRBJ1-6; weak D call: TRBD1 (6 bases). V dropped 0 bases and J dropped 10 bases, with 14 bases sitting between them. The CDR3 runs to 15 residues. Germline lookup yields CDR1 SGDLS and CDR2 YYNGEE. This CDR3 reads CASSVASTGESPLHF. CDR3 nucleotide sequence: TGTGCCAGCAGCGTAGCGTCGACAGGCGAGTCACCCCTCCACTTT.

The chain couples TRBV2 to TRBJ1-5; D uncertain. The germline gives CDR1 SNHLY, CDR2 FYNNEI. V gave up 4 bases and J gave up 10 bases, with 8 bases separating them. CDR3 length: 11 amino acids. The CDR3 DNA follows: TGTGCCAGCAGTGCCGGAGTCCCCCAGCATTTT. This encodes CASSAGVPQHF.

The rearrangement links TRBV7-9 to TRBJ2-1; 7 bases map to TRBD2. Germline trimming cut 2 bases from V and 3 bases from J; bases unmatched to any gene: 4. The V gene's germline CDR1 is SEHNR and CDR2 FQNEAQ (reference sequence). This CDR3 has 15 residues. In nucleotides, the CDR3 is TGTGCCAGCAGCTTACGGCTAGCGGTCTACAATGAGCAGTTCTTC. Its protein is CASSLRLAVYNEQFF.

The chain links TRBV10-3 to TRBJ2-5, with 9 bases matching TRBD1. The V gene's germline CDR1 is ENHRY and CDR2 SYGVKD. Germline trimming cut 1 base from V and 4 bases from J; bases unmatched to any gene: 1. CDR3 length: 14 amino acids. As DNA, the CDR3 is TGTGCCATCAGTGAGTACAGGGGGCTAGAGACCCAGTACTTC. Its protein is CAISEYRGLETQYF.

CDR3 in DNA: TGTGCCAGCAGACTAGCGGATTACAATGAGCAGTTCTTC. This sequence encodes CASRLADYNEQFF. The gene calls are TRBV27 and TRBJ2-1; 8 nucleotides line up with TRBD2. V lost 6 bases to trimming and J lost 4 bases; unmatched junction nucleotides: 2. This CDR3 is built from 13 residues. Germline V lookup: CDR1 MNHEY, CDR2 SMNVEV (reference sequence).

V is TRBV10-3 and J is TRBJ1-1; tentatively, D is TRBD1 (6 bases). V shed 0 bases and J shed 1 base, with 24 bases lying between them. From germline, CDR1 is ENHRY and CDR2 SYGVKD. This CDR3 has 20 amino acids. DNA for the CDR3: TGTGCCATCAGTGAGTCGTTGCTTAGGCTCTCGGCAGGGGCGAACACTGAAGCTTTCTTT. It codes for CAISESLLRLSAGANTEAFF.

The J gene is TRBJ1-2, the V gene TRBV11-3, with D perhaps matching TRBD1 (5 bases). CDR1 and CDR2 from the germline V gene are SGHNT and YENEEA. V was cut by 9 bases and J by 1 base, with 12 bases left in between. The CDR3 extends over 13 amino acids. DNA of the CDR3: TGTGCCAGTTCCTCAGGGCTTAACTATGGCTACACCTTC. Its translation is CASSSGLNYGYTF.

The chain has TRBV30 and TRBJ1-2; a possible D gene is TRBD1 (6 bases). CDR3 size: 16 residues. CDR1 and CDR2 from the germline V gene are GTSNPN and SVGIG (reference sequence). V lost 5 bases and J lost 0, with 19 bases in between. CDR3 region: CAWVRTELLANYGYTF. As DNA, the CDR3 is TGTGCCTGGGTCCGGACAGAACTTTTAGCTAACTATGGCTACACCTTC.

This clone was counted once. This rearrangement joins TRBV6-1 to TRBJ2-7; TRBD2 might be the D (6 bases). The germline V gene has CDR1 MNHNS and CDR2 SASEGT. The CDR3 is made up of 15 amino acids. V lost 2 bases and J lost 2, with 13 bases in between. CDR3 protein: CASSEYRLDPYEQYF. CDR3 bases: TGTGCCAGCAGTGAATACCGACTAGACCCCTACGAGCAGTACTTC.

The gene calls are TRBV14 and TRBJ2-7; 11 positions match TRBD2. The ends lost 5 bases at V and 0 bases at J; junction bases unmatched: 15. The CDR3 runs 19 residues. The germline CDR1 and CDR2 sequences are SGHDN and FVKESK. This CDR3 reads CASSAAGTSGNPTSYEQYF. For the CDR3, the DNA is TGTGCCAGCAGCGCCGCCGGGACTAGCGGAAACCCGACCTCCTACGAGCAGTACTTC.

In its sample, this clone was seen a few times. The genes are TRBV5-1 and TRBJ1-4, with TRBD1 matching 8 bases. The germline V gene has CDR1 SGHRS and CDR2 YFSETQ. The CDR3 contains 16 residues. The trim removed 0 bases at V and 8 bases at J, leaving 9 bases unmatched. The CDR3 sequence: CASSLGRGPPEEKLFF. DNA for the CDR3: TGCGCCAGCAGCTTGGGCAGGGGGCCACCCGAGGAAAAACTGTTTTTT.

The chain's CDR3 is CASSVFFGQYEQYF. In nucleotides, the CDR3 is TGTGCCAGCTCGGTGTTCTTCGGTCAATACGAGCAGTACTTC. The genes are TRBV27 and TRBJ2-7; the D is unclear. Trimming removed 8 bases at V and 4 bases at J, with 18 bases between. The CDR3 consists of 14 residues. Germline assignment: CDR1 MNHEY and CDR2 SMNVEV (reference sequence).

The chain recombines TRBV5-4 with TRBJ2-7; 8 bases match TRBD2. From germline, CDR1 is SGHNT and CDR2 YYREEE (reference sequence). This CDR3 is built from 15 residues. Trimming took 3 bases from V and 2 from J; bases not matched to a gene: 7. CDR3 residues: CASSYGGVRAYEQYF. DNA of the CDR3: TGTGCCAGCAGCTACGGGGGGGTACGTGCCTACGAGCAGTACTTC.

The rearrangement uses TRBV19 and TRBJ1-5; maybe TRBD1 (5 bases). The V end lost 4 bases, the J end lost 5 bases, and 12 bases lay between the germline ends. Germline V CDR1 and CDR2: LNHDA, SQIVND (reference sequence). The CDR3 is 14 residues long. This CDR3 is CASSTQVGDQPQHF. Written as DNA, the CDR3 is TGTGCCAGTAGTACACAGGTTGGTGATCAGCCCCAGCATTTT.